The 31 T cell receptor beta chains below come from one sample, sequenced in a study of shared clonotypes between healthy human individuals. This table comes from immunoSEQ multiplex PCR, and its TCRdb copy is limited to in-frame clones, with some not included. The repertoire holds 980,000 or so clones, with over 60% as singletons. Sequencing input: memory CD4+ T cells sorted from blood. Subset meaning: CD45RA-negative fraction. Source of these receptors: a man aged 18 to 29 in good health.

The rearrangement uses TRBV12-5 and TRBJ2-3; TRBD2 might be the D (6 bases). Per the germline V gene, CDR1 is LGHNT and CDR2 is FRNRAP. V lost 4 bases and J 10 bases, leaving 27 bases between the germline ends. The CDR3 has 17 residues. CDR3 loop: CASGSPGSREEGSPQYF. The CDR3 region has the DNA TGTGCTAGTGGTTCCCCCGGGTCGAGGGAGGAGGGGTCCCCGCAGTATTTT.

This clone was counted between two and nine times. V is TRBV11-3 and J is TRBJ2-6; D is possibly TRBD1 (6 bases). Germline values: CDR1 SGHNT, CDR2 YENEEA. The CDR3 has 15 residues. V lost 5 bases and J lost 2, with 10 bases in between. This chain's CDR3 is CASSPGEPGANVLTF. CDR3 in DNA: TGTGCCAGCAGCCCAGGGGAGCCTGGGGCCAACGTCCTGACTTTC.

This chain joins TRBV11-3 and TRBJ2-2; D could derive from TRBD1 or TRBD2 (5 bases each). V dropped 8 bases and J dropped 1 base, with 14 bases sitting between them. The germline gives CDR1 SGHNT, CDR2 YENEEA. The CDR3 totals 15 residues. This CDR3 is CASSSRGENTGELFF. CDR3 coding DNA: TGTGCCAGCTCCTCTAGAGGGGAGAACACCGGGGAGCTGTTTTTT.

This clone was detected a few times. CDR3 sequence reads: CASSEGQLNSPLHF. Written as DNA, the CDR3 is TGTGCCAGTAGTGAGGGACAGCTTAATTCACCCCTCCACTTT. V is TRBV19 and J is TRBJ1-6; 7 bases map to TRBD1. The CDR3 extends over 14 amino acids. J gave up 6 bases and V 5 bases, and 4 bases lay outside the gene matches. Germline CDR1 LNHDA, CDR2 SQIVND (reference sequence).

The chain employs TRBV2 and TRBJ1-6; D is unclear. This CDR3 is 12 amino acids long. Trimming cost V 5 bases and J 5 bases, with 4 bases left between them. CDR1 is SNHLY, CDR2 FYNNEI, per germline. The chain's CDR3 is CASSTDNSPLHF. In DNA, the CDR3 is TGTGCCAGCAGTACAGATAATTCACCCCTCCACTTT.

This clone came up once. The V gene is TRBV7-9, the J gene TRBJ2-7; D is possibly TRBD2 (6 bases). V lost 2 bases to trimming and J lost 8 bases, with 10 bases between them. Germline V gene data show CDR1 as SEHNR and CDR2 as FQNEAQ (reference sequence). The CDR3 contains 12 residues. As DNA, the CDR3 is TGTGCCAGCAGCTTATACGGGAGTCAGCAGTACTTC. This encodes CASSLYGSQQYF. The full variable domain, rest sourced from reference TRBV7-9 and TRBJ2-7, is DTGVSQNPRHKITKRGQNVTFRCDPISEHNRLYWYRQTLGQGPEFLTYFQNEAQLEKSRLLSDRFSAERPKGSFSTLEIQRTEQGDSAMYLCASSLYGSQQYFGPGTRLTVT.

The V and J genes are TRBV29-1 and TRBJ2-5, with D hard to call. The assigned J gene may be wrong: the sequence end matches TRBJ2-7 better. The V gene's germline CDR1 is SQVTM and CDR2 ANQGSEA. This CDR3 region has 12 residues. CDR3 protein: CSAWSASHEQYF. The CDR3 region has the DNA TGCAGCGCTTGGTCGGCAAGTCACGAGCAGTACTTC.

The chain recombines TRBV6-6 with TRBJ2-2; the D gene could be TRBD1 or TRBD2 (6 bases each). This CDR3 region has 15 residues. CDR1 and CDR2 (germline): MNHNY, SVGAGI (reference sequence). Deletions cut 1 base from V and 4 bases from J, with 10 bases between. The CDR3 sequence is CASSYLRGVTGELFF. The CDR3 DNA is TGTGCCAGCAGTTACTTGAGGGGGGTCACCGGGGAGCTGTTTTTT.

This clone was recorded only once. V usage is TRBV7-9 and J usage is TRBJ2-3, with 10 bases fitting TRBD2. The CDR3 spans 18 residues. The junction had 7 bases not matched to a gene; V was cut back by 1 base and J by 0 bases. CDR1 is SEHNR and CDR2 is FQNEAQ in the germline V gene (reference sequence). The DNA of the CDR3 is TGTGCCAGCAGCTTAGGATCTAGCGGGAGTCCTAGCACAGATACGCAGTATTTT. It translates to CASSLGSSGSPSTDTQYF.

The genes are TRBV7-9 and TRBJ2-7; D call uncertain. This CDR3 is built from 13 residues. Germline V gene lookup returns CDR1 SEHNR and CDR2 FQNEAQ (reference sequence). Between the trimmed V and J ends, which lost 1 base and 5 bases, there was a span of 9 bases. In DNA form, the CDR3 reads TGTGCCAGCAGCTTAGGCTACTTGGACGAGCAGTACTTC. Amino acid sequence: CASSLGYLDEQYF.

The CDR3: CASSFDAGTEAFF. In DNA, the CDR3 is TGTGCCAGCAGCTTCGACGCGGGGACTGAAGCTTTCTTT. The J gene is TRBJ1-1, the V gene TRBV7-9; D is undetermined. The germline V gene encodes CDR1 SEHNR and CDR2 FQNEAQ (reference sequence). Trimming cost V 3 bases and J 5 bases, with 10 bases left between them. This CDR3 is built from 13 residues.

This clone was seen only once. This chain connects TRBV2 to TRBJ1-1; D not certain. V was trimmed by 6 bases and J by 1 base, leaving 15 bases between them. Germline CDR1 and CDR2: SNHLY and FYNNEI. CDR3 length equals 15 residues. CDR3 nucleotide sequence: TGTGCCAGCAGGAGGGCCCCGCCGGCGAACACTGAAGCTTTCTTT. Protein: CASRRAPPANTEAFF.

Turning to this clone: This specimen includes other DNA sequences encoding the same CDR3. J is TRBJ1-6 and V is TRBV18; 9 bases agree with TRBD1. V was pared by 3 bases and J by 7 bases, with 1 base of the junction left unmatched. This CDR3 has 14 residues. CDR1 is KGHSH and CDR2 is LQKENI in the germline V gene. The CDR3: CASSPTGGNSPLHF. For the CDR3, the DNA is TGTGCCAGCTCACCGACAGGGGGGAATTCACCCCTCCACTTT. Complete variable domain (other parts from reference TRBV18 and TRBJ1-6): NAGVMQNPRHLVRRRGQEARLRCSPMKGHSHVYWYRQLPEEGLKFMVYLQKENIIDESGMPKERFSAEFPKEGPSILRIQQVVRGDSAAYFCASSPTGGNSPLHFGNGTRLTVT.

The chain combines TRBV7-3 with TRBJ1-1, with D unresolved. Trimming stripped 1 base from V and 5 bases from J, with 8 bases between. The CDR3 totals 13 residues. Germline CDR1 and CDR2: SGHTA and FQGTGA. The CDR3 nucleotides read TGTGCCAGCAGCTTAATGGCTACAACTGAAGCTTTCTTT. This translates into CASSLMATTEAFF.

The table lists this clone with a count of one. The chain employs TRBV6-1 and TRBJ2-7; 7 positions agree with TRBD1. Germline CDR1 is MNHNS and CDR2 is SASEGT. Trimming cost V 6 bases and J 4 bases; bases outside gene matches: 6. The CDR3 spans 13 residues. CDR3 residues: CASSWGTDYEQYF. The DNA for the CDR3 is TGTGCCAGCAGCTGGGGGACAGATTACGAGCAGTACTTC.

This clone has ten or more counts. The V and J genes are TRBV5-6 and TRBJ2-6; tentative D call: TRBD1 (6 bases). Trimming removed 5 bases from V and 1 base from J, with 13 bases in between. The CDR3 length is 16 residues. The V gene's germline CDR1 is SGHDT and CDR2 YYEEEE. For the CDR3, the DNA is TGTGCCAGCAGTTTCCCCAGGGGTTCTGGGGCCAACGTCCTGACTTTC. Translation: CASSFPRGSGANVLTF.

The CDR3 DNA follows: TGTGCCAGCAGCGCCCGAAGCGGGAATCTCTACAATGAGCAGTTCTTC. It specifies CASSARSGNLYNEQFF. The chain combines TRBV7-2 with TRBJ2-1; TRBD2 matches 7 bases. The CDR3 consists of 16 residues. Per the germline V gene, CDR1 is SGHTA and CDR2 is FQGNSA. V gave up 5 bases and J gave up 3 bases; unmatched junction bases: 10.

This sequence joins TRBV28 and TRBJ1-6, with 8 nucleotides matching TRBD1. Losses at the gene ends were 4 bases for V and 3 bases for J; bases not matched to a gene: 2. There are 15 residues in the CDR3. The germline V gene encodes CDR1 MDHEN and CDR2 SYDVKM. As DNA, the CDR3 is TGTGCCAGCAGTTCGACAGGGGACTATAATTCACCCCTCCACTTT. It specifies CASSSTGDYNSPLHF.

This sequence joins TRBV5-1 and TRBJ1-2, with D unclear. This CDR3 contains 13 residues. V shed 2 bases and J shed 1 base, with 6 bases lying between them. Looked up from germline, CDR1 is SGHRS and CDR2 is YFSETQ. CDR3 coding DNA: TGCGCCAGCAGCTTCGGCAGTAACTATGGCTACACCTTC. Its translation is CASSFGSNYGYTF.

The V gene is TRBV18, the J gene TRBJ1-1; maybe TRBD1 (6 bases). CDR1 is KGHSH and CDR2 is LQKENI in the germline V gene. V dropped 6 bases and J dropped 0 bases, with 14 bases sitting between them. The CDR3 covers 15 residues. The CDR3 DNA reads as TGTGCCAGCTCGCCTACACAGGGAATGAACACTGAAGCTTTCTTT. Protein sequence: CASSPTQGMNTEAFF.

The V and J genes are TRBV10-1 and TRBJ1-1; D gene ambiguous. The germline V and J ends were trimmed by 2 bases and 4 bases, with 11 bases remaining between them. The germline CDR1 and CDR2 sequences are WNHNN and SYGVQD (reference sequence). The CDR3 has 14 residues. This chain's CDR3 is CASSENPRGTEAFF. DNA for the CDR3: TGCGCCAGCAGTGAGAACCCTCGGGGCACTGAAGCTTTCTTT.

This clone was seen only a few times. The V call is TRBV5-6, the J call TRBJ2-1, with D tentatively TRBD1 (8 bases). In germline, CDR1 is SGHDT, CDR2 YYEEEE. Trimming removed 3 bases at V and 7 bases at J, with 20 bases between. The CDR3 contains 16 residues. CDR3 in amino acids: CASSWIDRGGGNEQFF. Written as DNA, the CDR3 is TGTGCCAGCAGCTGGATCGACAGGGGCGGGGGTAATGAGCAGTTCTTC.

The chain employs TRBV6-5 and TRBJ2-3, with D possibly TRBD1 on 6 matching bases. Trimming stripped 6 bases from V and 1 base from J, with 11 bases between. The germline V gene has CDR1 MNHEY and CDR2 SVGAGI. The CDR3 extends over 14 amino acids. This chain's CDR3 is CASRGTLRTDTQYF. CDR3 nucleotide sequence: TGTGCCAGCAGGGGGACACTGCGCACAGATACGCAGTATTTT.

This clone has just a few counts. The gene calls are TRBV7-9 and TRBJ2-7; 9 positions match TRBD1. V was clipped by 5 bases and J by 0 bases; unmatched bases: 5. The CDR3 runs 15 residues. Germline V gene lookup returns CDR1 SEHNR and CDR2 FQNEAQ (reference sequence). The CDR3 DNA is TGTGCCAGCAGCAAGTGGACAGGGGTCTCCTACGAGCAGTACTTC. Translating gives CASSKWTGVSYEQYF.

The chain combines TRBV29-1 with TRBJ2-6; 7 positions agree with TRBD1. The J segment lost 1 base and the V segment lost 7 bases, leaving 10 bases of the junction unmatched. The germline V gene has CDR1 SQVTM and CDR2 ANQGSEA. CDR3 length: 16 residues. The CDR3 sequence: CSAGRQGVSGANVLTF. Here the CDR3 DNA reads TGCAGCGCCGGCAGGCAGGGGGTATCTGGGGCCAACGTCCTGACTTTC. Full variable domain (remainder filled in from reference TRBV29-1 and TRBJ2-6): SAVISQKPSRDICQRGTSLTIQCQVDSQVTMMFWYRQQPGQSLTLIATANQGSEATYESGFVIDKFPISRPNLTFSTLTVSNMSPEDSSIYLCSAGRQGVSGANVLTFGAGSRLTVL.

The chain combines TRBV7-2 with TRBJ2-3; no firm D call. The CDR3 spans 14 residues. Germline CDR1 and CDR2: SGHTA and FQGNSA. Trimming took 1 base from V and 6 from J, leaving 11 bases between them. CDR3 amino acids: CASSLGGVLDTQYF. DNA for the CDR3: TGTGCCAGCAGCTTAGGAGGAGTTTTGGATACGCAGTATTTT.

This clone was seen only a few times. The V and J genes are TRBV10-1 and TRBJ2-2; D not resolved. The V end was cut by 4 bases, the J end by 4 bases, with 7 bases between. This CDR3 contains 13 residues. Germline V gene lookup returns CDR1 WNHNN and CDR2 SYGVQD (reference sequence). The DNA of the CDR3 is TGCGCCAGCAGTGTCCTCCCCACCGGGGAGCTGTTTTTT. It codes for CASSVLPTGELFF.

This chain connects TRBV7-2 to TRBJ1-2; unclear D gene. V gave up 0 bases and J gave up 0 bases, with 11 bases separating them. Germline lookup yields CDR1 SGHTA and CDR2 FQGNSA. The CDR3 runs to 16 residues. CDR3 DNA sequence: TGTGCCAGCAGCTTAGCATCCACGGGTTCTAACTATGGCTACACCTTC. Amino acids: CASSLASTGSNYGYTF.

The chain employs TRBV2 and TRBJ2-7, with 11 bases fitting TRBD2. The V gene's germline CDR1 is SNHLY and CDR2 FYNNEI. This CDR3 comprises 13 residues. J lost 3 bases, V lost 11 bases, and 6 bases had no gene match. In nucleotides, the CDR3 is TGTGCCGGAGGGGGGACTAGCGGCTACGAGCAGTACTTC. Encoded protein: CAGGGTSGYEQYF.

Remarks on this clone: Distinct nucleotide sequences in the sample also encode this CDR3. The V and J genes are TRBV30 and TRBJ1-1, with D hard to call. From germline, CDR1 is GTSNPN and CDR2 SVGIG (reference sequence). V shed 5 bases and J shed 1 base, with 5 bases lying between them. The CDR3 consists of 11 residues. For the CDR3, the DNA is TGTGCCTGGGGGCCGAACACTGAAGCTTTCTTT. Protein sequence: CAWGPNTEAFF.

The chain employs TRBV6-1 and TRBJ2-7; D remains unclear. The CDR3 is 14 amino acids. V shed 3 bases and J shed 5 bases, with 14 bases lying between them. From germline, CDR1 is MNHNS and CDR2 SASEGT. The CDR3 sequence is CASSDPLRANEQYF. The CDR3 nucleotides are TGTGCCAGCAGTGATCCCCTACGGGCTAACGAGCAGTACTTC.